The 26 T cell receptor beta chains presented below share a single source sample, sequenced in a study of CD8 T cells in Susac syndrome. RNA was extracted with the RNeasy kit, and a quantity of roughly 0.5 to 1 ug was reverse transcribed using random hexamers. TCRdb reprocessed the immunoSEQ multiplex PCR reads via MiXCR and lists one record per CDR3 protein. The sample includes approximately 230,000 distinct CDR3 sequences, 93% of them seen just once. The specimen was CD4+ T cells from PBMCs. The source of these receptors is a human donor with multiple sclerosis.

The V call is TRBV28, the J call TRBJ1-2; D is uncertain. With 6 bases removed from V and 8 bases from J, the gap between germline ends came to 16 bases. The CDR3 covers 13 residues. Germline-derived CDR1 and CDR2 are MDHEN and SYDVKM. CDR3 protein: CASSSTGPRGYTF. CDR3 nucleotide sequence: TGTGCCAGCAGCTCGACCGGGCCTCGGGGCTACACCTTC.

The rearrangement uses TRBV7-3 and TRBJ2-3; 10 bases agree with TRBD1. Trimming cost V 3 bases and J 8 bases; bases outside gene matches: 5. Germline V gene sequence: CDR1 SGHTA, CDR2 FQGTGA. This CDR3 comprises 14 residues. The CDR3 sequence: CASSFGQGGGTQYF. CDR3 sequence (DNA): TGTGCCAGCAGCTTTGGACAGGGGGGTGGTACGCAGTATTTT. Full variable domain (outside the CDR3, taken from reference TRBV7-3 and TRBJ2-3): GAGVSQTPSNKVTEKGKYVELRCDPISGHTALYWYRQSLGQGPEFLIYFQGTGAADDSGLPNDRFFAVRPEGSVSTLKIQRTERGDSAVYLCASSFGQGGGTQYFGPGTRLTVL.

The CDR3 region has the DNA TGTGCCATCTCAACCCCTGGGGCCAACGTCCTGACTTTC. Its protein is CAISTPGANVLTF. The V and J genes are TRBV24-1 and TRBJ2-6; no clear D. This CDR3 spans 13 amino acids. CDR1 is KGHDR and CDR2 is SFDVKD in the germline V gene. The ends were cut back, 11 bases at V and 2 bases at J, with 9 bases in the middle.

V and J are TRBV25-1 and TRBJ1-1, with D maybe TRBD1 (5 bases). V lost 5 bases and J 4 bases, leaving 14 bases between the germline ends. The CDR3 length is 14 residues. Germline V gene sequence: CDR1 MGHDK, CDR2 SYGVNS. The CDR3 is CASSRDRGSTEAFF. CDR3 bases: TGTGCCAGCAGTCGGGACCGCGGGTCCACTGAAGCTTTCTTT.

This chain connects TRBV30 to TRBJ2-1; tentative D call: TRBD2 (5 bases). The CDR3 sequence is 14 residues long. Germline V lookup: CDR1 GTSNPN, CDR2 SVGIG (reference sequence). Trimming pared 3 bases from V and 7 bases from J, leaving 16 bases between. CDR3 DNA: TGTGCCTGGAGGGGAAGCGGTCCGGGAAATGAGCAGTTCTTC. As protein: CAWRGSGPGNEQFF.

This rearrangement joins TRBV12-3 or TRBV12-4 to TRBJ1-5; D not resolved. The CDR3 totals 11 residues. Trimming left V 2 bases short and J 11 bases short, with 7 bases between. The CDR3 nucleotides are TGTGCCAGCAGTTTACTTGGATCCCAGCATTTT. Encoded protein: CASSLLGSQHF.

The chain joins TRBV7-6 to TRBJ2-7; D is unclear. The germline V and J ends were trimmed by 1 base and 7 bases, with 11 bases remaining between them. Germline V gives CDR1 SGHVS, CDR2 FNYEAQ. This CDR3 comprises 13 residues. CDR3 nucleotides: TGTGCCAGCAGCTTAGGGCCAGCTGGGGAGCAGTACGTC. This encodes CASSLGPAGEQYV.

The gene calls are TRBV18 and TRBJ2-2; D remains unclear. The CDR3 totals 12 residues. The V and J ends lost 1 base and 6 bases respectively, with 3 bases between them. The V gene's germline CDR1 is KGHSH and CDR2 LQKENI. CDR3 sequence reads: CASSPRAGELFF. CDR3 DNA: TGTGCCAGCTCACCACGGGCCGGGGAGCTGTTTTTT. Full variable domain (rest looked up from reference TRBV18 and TRBJ2-2): NAGVMQNPRHLVRRRGQEARLRCSPMKGHSHVYWYRQLPEEGLKFMVYLQKENIIDESGMPKERFSAEFPKEGPSILRIQQVVRGDSAAYFCASSPRAGELFFGEGSRLTVL.

The chain is built from TRBV12-3 or TRBV12-4 and TRBJ1-1; 7 bases match TRBD1. The CDR3 length is 14 residues. V was pared by 3 bases and J by 2 bases, with 3 bases of the junction left unmatched. The CDR3 loop is CASSFTGANTEAFF. CDR3 coding DNA: TGTGCCAGCAGTTTTACAGGGGCCAACACTGAAGCTTTCTTT.

This clonotype was detected a few times. J is TRBJ2-2 and V is TRBV5-1, with 7 bases aligning to TRBD1. This CDR3 comprises 15 residues. V shed 0 bases, J shed 3 bases, and the junction held 2 bases outside the gene matches. Germline CDR1 is SGHRS and CDR2 is YFSETQ. The CDR3 spells CASSLGDRDTGELFF. CDR3 DNA: TGCGCCAGCAGCTTGGGCGACAGGGACACCGGGGAGCTGTTTTTT.

This rearrangement joins TRBV7-2 to TRBJ1-2; D possibly corresponds to TRBD1 (6 bases). Trimming pared 6 bases from V and 6 bases from J, leaving 20 bases between. The germline V gene encodes CDR1 SGHTA and CDR2 FQGNSA. This CDR3 is 15 amino acids long. The CDR3 spells CASSRGGRAFDGYTF. DNA for the CDR3: TGTGCCAGCAGTCGGGGGGGCAGGGCATTTGATGGCTACACCTTC.

The chain carries TRBV5-1 and TRBJ2-5; the D gene is possibly TRBD2 (6 bases). Germline CDR1 is SGHRS and CDR2 is YFSETQ. The CDR3 runs to 14 residues. Trimming cost V 5 bases and J 1 base, with 12 bases left between them. The CDR3 DNA sequence: TGCGCCAGCAGGAGATCGGGGGTCCAAGAGACCCAGTACTTC. Its translation is CASRRSGVQETQYF.

The rearrangement links TRBV3-1 to TRBJ2-2, with no clear D. The V end was cut by 3 bases, the J end by 5 bases, with 16 bases between. The CDR3 is 16 amino acids. CDR1 and CDR2 (germline): LGHDT, YNNKEL (reference sequence). The chain's CDR3 is CASSHWVSAETGELFF. The CDR3 nucleotides read TGTGCCAGCAGCCACTGGGTCTCGGCGGAAACCGGGGAGCTGTTTTTT.

The V and J genes are TRBV18 and TRBJ2-5; weak D call: TRBD2 (6 bases). The CDR3 spans 14 residues. V lost 6 bases, J lost 10 bases, and 21 bases lay in between. Per the germline V gene, CDR1 is KGHSH and CDR2 is LQKENI. As DNA, the CDR3 is TGTGCCAGCTCCTCCGGGACTCTCATATGGGACCAGTACTTC. Translation: CASSSGTLIWDQYF.

The rearrangement links TRBV6-5 to TRBJ1-5, with 7 nucleotides matching TRBD1. This CDR3 comprises 14 residues. The junction had 7 bases not matched to a gene; V was cut back by 5 bases and J by 6 bases. Looked up from germline, CDR1 is MNHEY and CDR2 is SVGAGI. This CDR3 reads CASSPRGGRQPQHF. In nucleotides, the CDR3 is TGTGCCAGCAGTCCCCGAGGGGGCCGTCAGCCCCAGCATTTT.

This clonotype occurred once. V is TRBV7-3 and J is TRBJ2-6; 8 bases are a match to TRBD1. The CDR3 has 18 amino acids. The V gene's germline CDR1 is SGHTA and CDR2 FQGTGA. Trimming took 5 bases from V and 0 from J; bases not matched to a gene: 9. DNA for the CDR3: TGTGCCAGCAGCCGTGAGGGACAGGCCTACTCTGGGGCCAACGTCCTGACTTTC. This encodes CASSREGQAYSGANVLTF.

This sequence joins TRBV3-1 and TRBJ2-3, with 12 bases matching TRBD2. This CDR3 is built from 15 residues. The junction had 2 bases not matched to a gene; V was cut back by 2 bases and J by 5 bases. Looked up from germline, CDR1 is LGHDT and CDR2 is YNNKEL (reference sequence). The DNA of the CDR3 is TGTGCCAGCAGCCAACTAGCGGGAGGGGAAGATACGCAGTATTTT. It yields the protein CASSQLAGGEDTQYF.

The rearrangement links TRBV5-6 to TRBJ2-7, with D possibly TRBD2 on 5 matching bases. Germline-derived CDR1 and CDR2 are SGHDT and YYEEEE. There are 13 residues in the CDR3. V was trimmed by 4 bases and J by 4 bases, leaving 12 bases between them. CDR3 sequence reads: CASSLWGDYEQYF. The DNA of the CDR3 is TGTGCCAGCAGCCTATGGGGAGATTACGAGCAGTACTTC.

The chain recombines TRBV7-7 with TRBJ2-1; no firm D call. CDR3 length equals 15 residues. The germline V gene encodes CDR1 SSHAT and CDR2 FNYEAQ (reference sequence). The V end was cut by 5 bases, the J end by 3 bases, with 14 bases between. The CDR3 DNA sequence: TGTGCCAGCAGCCCGTCCGCGGTGATCTACAATGAGCAGTTCTTC. It codes for CASSPSAVIYNEQFF.

The rearrangement links TRBV27 to TRBJ1-6; no clear D. Germline assignment: CDR1 MNHEY and CDR2 SMNVEV (reference sequence). The CDR3 is 14 residues long. Trimming stripped 4 bases from V and 7 bases from J, with 11 bases between. The CDR3 reads CASSSARMNSPLHF. The CDR3, as DNA: TGTGCCAGCAGTTCGGCCAGGATGAATTCACCCCTCCACTTT.

The V gene is TRBV20-1, the J gene TRBJ2-7; possibly TRBD2 for D (5 bases). Germline V gives CDR1 DFQATT, CDR2 SNEGSKA (reference sequence). Deletions cut 3 bases from V and 5 bases from J, with 20 bases between. This CDR3 region has 15 residues. DNA for the CDR3: TGCAGTGCTAGTACCCCGCGAGGGCGGTCCCACGAGCAGTACTTC. Translating it yields CSASTPRGRSHEQYF.

The V call is TRBV29-1, the J call TRBJ1-1, with unresolved D. CDR3 length: 14 amino acids. V was clipped by 1 base and J by 8 bases, with 17 bases between them. Germline V gene lookup returns CDR1 SQVTM and CDR2 ANQGSEA. The CDR3 DNA follows: TGCAGCGTTGAAGGGTCCGTAAATCAGAAGGAAGCTTTCTTT. Translation gives CSVEGSVNQKEAFF.

This sequence joins TRBV5-1 and TRBJ1-5, with a tentative D call TRBD1 (5 bases). The CDR3 contains 13 residues. Germline V gene data show CDR1 as SGHRS and CDR2 as YFSETQ. V was shortened by 4 bases and J by 7 bases, with 12 bases between the two germline ends. The CDR3 DNA follows: TGCGCCAGCAGCCCCGGGACCGGCCAGCCCCAGCATTTT. This sequence encodes CASSPGTGQPQHF.

The chain carries TRBV30 and TRBJ2-7; 9 bases line up with TRBD1. Losses at the gene ends were 4 bases for V and 6 bases for J; bases not matched to a gene: 7. CDR3 size: 13 residues. Germline-derived CDR1 and CDR2 are GTSNPN and SVGIG (reference sequence). CDR3 nucleotides: TGTGCCTGGACCGCGGGACAGGGAGGCGAGCAGTACTTC. The encoded protein is CAWTAGQGGEQYF.

The chain combines TRBV19 with TRBJ1-5, with no clear D. CDR1 and CDR2 (germline): LNHDA, SQIVND (reference sequence). This CDR3 is built from 13 residues. Between the trimmed V and J ends, which lost 3 bases and 3 bases, there was a span of 6 bases. The CDR3 loop reads CASSMSTNQPQHF. The CDR3 region has the DNA TGTGCCAGTAGTATGAGCACCAATCAGCCCCAGCATTTT.

J is TRBJ2-5 and V is TRBV6-1; no clear D. Germline CDR1 MNHNS, CDR2 SASEGT. The CDR3 loop spans 11 amino acids. V dropped 7 bases and J dropped 5 bases, with 8 bases sitting between them. The CDR3 here is CASMMVETQYF. The CDR3 nucleotides are TGTGCCAGCATGATGGTCGAGACCCAGTACTTC.